This TCR beta chain was found in a study of lung T cells in sarcoidosis with Löfgren's syndrome. General observations from the study: Sarcoidosis antigen recognition was only suggested, antigen unidentified.

TCRdb re-called the reads through MiXCR, storing one row per CDR3 protein. The data contain approximately 19,000 distinct CDR3 sequences, roughly 22% of them seen just once; the ten biggest clones take up roughly 4.3%. The CDR3 is made up of 12 amino acids. CDR1 is DFQATT, CDR2 SNEGSKA, per germline (reference sequence). Concerning this clonotype: Its antigen remains unknown. This may stem from a read error, because a much larger clone lies one nucleotide away.

V is TRBV20-1 and J is TRBJ2-7; 8 bases are shared with TRBD1. Sequences were obtained from CD4+ T cells from PBMCs. The TCR comes from a human donor with sarcoidosis (Löfgren's syndrome or another form), or a control subject (not recorded which). The CDR3 sequence: CSAIGQGNEQCF. For the CDR3, the DNA is TGCAGTGCTATTGGACAGGGCAACGAGCAGTGCTTC.